This TCR beta chain stems from a study of regulatory T cells in long-lasting Graves disease. The germline CDR1 and CDR2 sequences are LNHNV and YYDKDF (reference sequence). V lost 0 bases and J 3 bases, leaving 6 bases between the germline ends. The CDR3 covers 15 residues. To make TCR beta libraries, researchers used iRepertoire HTBI primers and Arm-PCR of CDR3 regions. TCRdb recomputed calls from the multiplex PCR reads with MiXCR, one row per CDR3 protein. The sample lists approximately 400,000 distinct CDR3 sequences; less than 25% were seen once. Regarding time point: persistent/refractory GD, antithyroid drugs over 5 years with positive TRAb. Construction of the TCR library relied on RNA isolated from PBMCs.

This receptor was identified in a female donor with Graves disease. The rearrangement uses TRBV15 and TRBJ1-6, with unresolved D. This material consisted of peripheral blood mononuclear cells (PBMCs), taken when the disease was refractory, from a patient treated with antithyroid drugs. CDR3 nucleotides: TGTGCCACCAGCAGAGAGGGTCTCTATAATTCACCCCTCCACTTT. This sequence encodes CATSREGLYNSPLHF.